There are a few counts of the clone carrying this TCR beta chain. This record comes from a study of OX40 agonist ivuxolimab in advanced cancers. CDR3 size: 15 residues. V was pared by 6 bases and J by 6 bases, with 17 bases between. The V gene's germline CDR1 is PRHDT and CDR2 FYEKMQ (reference sequence). Some clones are missing from TCRdb's copy, which holds only in-frame ones; the method was immunoSEQ multiplex PCR. Here the sample spans around 55,000 clones, roughly nine tenths being singletons. The TCR comes from an adult with an advanced solid tumor such as melanoma, head and neck, liver or kidney cancer. The rearrangement uses TRBV13 and TRBJ1-4, with D uncertain. Sequenced material: CD4+ or CD8+ T cells sorted from blood, taken in a trial of the OX40 agonist ivuxolimab. The CDR3 region has the DNA TGTGCCAGCAGGTCTGATCGAAGGGATGATGAAAAACTGTTTTTT. Amino acid sequence: CASRSDRRDDEKLFF.